These 19 T cell receptor beta chains were all obtained from the same sample, sequenced in a study of blood T cell repertoires in COVID-19. Measured with immunoSEQ multiplex PCR; TCRdb has only the in-frame clones, and not every one. The data show fewer than 55,000 clones, about 71% seen once. Sequenced input: peripheral blood. These receptor sequences come from a woman aged 65 to 85 with acute or convalescent COVID-19.

This sequence joins TRBV9 and TRBJ2-1; no definite D call. Germline lookup yields CDR1 SGDLS and CDR2 YYNGEE. V was clipped by 3 bases and J by 7 bases, with 14 bases between them. The length of the CDR3 is 14 residues. CDR3: CASSGDGLMNEQFF. The CDR3 DNA reads TGTGCCAGCAGCGGAGACGGGTTAATGAATGAGCAGTTCTTC.

The genes are TRBV7-9 and TRBJ2-7; 8 bases are shared with TRBD1. V shed 2 bases and J 5 bases; nucleotides not matched to a gene: 5. The length of the CDR3 is 14 residues. In germline, CDR1 is SEHNR, CDR2 FQNEAQ (reference sequence). Written as DNA, the CDR3 is TGTGCCAGCAGCTTACGGCAGGGGGCCAACGAGCAGTACTTC. Protein product: CASSLRQGANEQYF.

This clone was seen only a few times. This chain joins TRBV19 and TRBJ1-1, with a weak D call TRBD1 (5 bases). Trimming pared 2 bases from V and 4 bases from J, leaving 11 bases between. The germline V gene has CDR1 LNHDA and CDR2 SQIVND (reference sequence). This CDR3 spans 14 amino acids. The chain's CDR3 is CASSIPGDRTEAFF. The DNA of the CDR3 is TGTGCCAGTAGTATACCGGGGGATCGCACTGAAGCTTTCTTT.

This rearrangement joins TRBV27 to TRBJ1-5; TRBD1 aligns across 7 bases. Losses at the gene ends were 3 bases for V and 0 bases for J; bases not matched to a gene: 14. Germline CDR1 is MNHEY and CDR2 is SMNVEV (reference sequence). CDR3 length equals 19 residues. This CDR3 reads CASSLGYPTGPYSNQPQHF. The CDR3 coding sequence is TGTGCCAGCAGTTTGGGTTATCCGACAGGGCCGTATAGCAATCAGCCCCAGCATTTT.

The chain employs TRBV6-5 and TRBJ2-1; TRBD2 aligns across 7 bases. The junction had 6 bases not matched to a gene; V was cut back by 8 bases and J by 5 bases. This CDR3 comprises 13 residues. The germline CDR1 and CDR2 sequences are MNHEY and SVGAGI. The CDR3 region is CASRGLENNEQFF. In DNA, the CDR3 is TGTGCCAGCCGCGGACTAGAGAACAATGAGCAGTTCTTC.

This clone was found a few times. The chain combines TRBV6-5 with TRBJ2-5; TRBD1 is a possible D gene (6 bases). V dropped 5 bases and J dropped 2 bases, with 15 bases sitting between them. The germline gives CDR1 MNHEY, CDR2 SVGAGI. The CDR3 has 15 amino acids. The CDR3 sequence is CASSHFRTDQETQYF. The CDR3 DNA reads TGTGCCAGCAGTCACTTTCGGACAGATCAAGAGACCCAGTACTTC.

This clone was observed a handful of times. The chain couples TRBV19 to TRBJ2-5; 15 bases match TRBD2. J gave up 5 bases and V 5 bases, and 6 bases lay outside the gene matches. This CDR3 region has 16 residues. Germline CDR1 and CDR2: LNHDA and SQIVND (reference sequence). CDR3 in DNA: TGTGCCAGTAGTGCGGGACTAGCGGGGGGACTCGAGACCCAGTACTTC. This sequence encodes CASSAGLAGGLETQYF.

The rearrangement joins TRBV7-2 to TRBJ1-2, with 7 bases matching TRBD1. Germline assignment: CDR1 SGHTA and CDR2 FQGNSA. The CDR3 spans 14 residues. V lost 5 bases and J lost 8; bases outside the gene matches: 11. CDR3 in DNA: TGTGCCAGCAGCCTCTCAGGGGGGTTACCGGGCTACACCTTC. This translates into CASSLSGGLPGYTF.

The chain combines TRBV3-1 (or the pseudogene TRBV3-2) with TRBJ2-7, with 8 positions matching TRBD1. This CDR3 is 14 amino acids long. The ends lost 5 bases at V and 6 bases at J; junction bases unmatched: 9. Germline V gene data show CDR1 as LGHDT and CDR2 as YNNKEL (reference sequence). The CDR3 is CASSTRGLVCEQYF. The CDR3 DNA reads as TGTGCCAGCAGCACCAGGGGGCTGGTCTGCGAGCAGTACTTC.

The V gene is TRBV6-2 or TRBV6-3, the J gene TRBJ1-6; 7 bases fit TRBD1. From germline, CDR1 is MNHEY and CDR2 SVGEGT. With 5 bases clipped from V and 8 bases from J, the junction kept 9 bases outside the gene matches. CDR3 length equals 15 residues. CDR3 nucleotide sequence: TGTGCCAGCAGTCCCTGGACAGGACCCTATTCACCCCTCCACTTT. This sequence encodes CASSPWTGPYSPLHF.

This clone was seen once. The rearrangement joins TRBV5-1 to TRBJ2-3; D may be TRBD2 (5 bases). Germline V gives CDR1 SGHRS, CDR2 YFSETQ. Trimming cost V 4 bases and J 2 bases, with 17 bases left between them. The CDR3 runs 16 residues. CDR3 amino acids: CASSPSLGGTTDTQYF. The CDR3 DNA reads as TGCGCCAGCAGCCCGTCCCTTGGAGGTACCACAGATACGCAGTATTTT.

This clone was counted once. V is TRBV13 and J is TRBJ2-2; 10 positions agree with TRBD2. V lost 1 base to trimming and J lost 0 bases; unmatched junction nucleotides: 17. The CDR3 is 22 residues long. Germline V gene data show CDR1 as PRHDT and CDR2 as FYEKMQ (reference sequence). The CDR3 region has the DNA TGTGCCAGCAGCTTAGAACAGGCGGGGACTAGCGATTTTTCGGCGAACACCGGGGAGCTGTTTTTT. Protein product: CASSLEQAGTSDFSANTGELFF.

The V gene is TRBV19, the J gene TRBJ1-1; D gene unclear. Germline values: CDR1 LNHDA, CDR2 SQIVND (reference sequence). The CDR3 has 13 residues. The V end was cut by 1 base, the J end by 10 bases, with 13 bases between. CDR3 DNA sequence: TGTGCCAGTAGTATAGGGATCGGGAGGCGAGCTTTCTTT. This translates into CASSIGIGRRAFF.

The chain employs TRBV7-6 and TRBJ2-5, with 7 bases identical to TRBD1. The CDR3 covers 14 residues. CDR1 and CDR2 (germline): SGHVS, FNYEAQ. The V segment lost 2 bases and the J segment 4 bases; nucleotides outside the gene matches: 4. CDR3 bases: TGTGCCAGCAGCTTACTACAGGGGCGAGAGACCCAGTACTTC. Amino acid sequence: CASSLLQGRETQYF.

This chain joins TRBV28 and TRBJ1-2, with D uncertain. V shed 3 bases and J shed 4 bases, with 6 bases lying between them. CDR1 and CDR2 (germline): MDHEN, SYDVKM. The CDR3 totals 12 residues. In nucleotides, the CDR3 is TGTGCCAGCAGTTTTAACAGCTATGGCTACACCTTC. The encoded protein is CASSFNSYGYTF.

V and J are TRBV19 and TRBJ1-1; maybe TRBD1 (6 bases). V was trimmed by 5 bases and J by 6 bases, leaving 10 bases between them. Germline assignment: CDR1 LNHDA and CDR2 SQIVND (reference sequence). The CDR3 consists of 12 residues. This CDR3 is CASSGDRPEAFF. The DNA of the CDR3 is TGTGCCAGTAGTGGAGACAGGCCTGAAGCTTTCTTT. The variable domain in full, with the rest retrieved from reference TRBV19 and TRBJ1-1, is DGGITQSPKYLFRKEGQNVTLSCEQNLNHDAMYWYRQDPGQGLRLIYYSQIVNDFQKGDIAEGYSVSREKKESFPLTVTSAQKNPTAFYLCASSGDRPEAFFGQGTRLTVV.

This clone was observed a few times. The chain is built from TRBV4-1 and TRBJ2-4, with no clear D. Germline loops: CDR1 MGHRA, CDR2 YSYEKL. The V gene lost 1 base and the J gene lost 0 bases, with 10 bases spanning the gap. This CDR3 is 16 amino acids long. In nucleotides, the CDR3 is TGCGCCAGCAGCCAAGCACCACTGGTAGCCAAAAACATTCAGTACTTC. Translation: CASSQAPLVAKNIQYF.

V usage is TRBV4-2 and J usage is TRBJ1-4, with 7 bases identical to TRBD1. Per germline, CDR1 LGHNA and CDR2 YNFKEQ. CDR3 length: 19 amino acids. J was trimmed by 5 bases and V by 0 bases; bases with no gene match: 15. DNA of the CDR3: TGTGCCAGCAGCCAAGAAGCACAGGGGTACATCTCGGGGAATGAAAAACTGTTTTTT. Residues: CASSQEAQGYISGNEKLFF.

The chain employs TRBV10-3 and TRBJ2-7, with 14 bases that match TRBD2. Germline CDR1 reads ENHRY; CDR2 reads SYGVKD. V trimming: 10 bases; J trimming: 3 bases; junction bases outside the gene matches: 5. The CDR3 runs to 14 residues. The CDR3 coding sequence is TGTGCCACCACCGGGACTAGCGGGAGCTACGAGCAGTACTTC. This codes for CATTGTSGSYEQYF.